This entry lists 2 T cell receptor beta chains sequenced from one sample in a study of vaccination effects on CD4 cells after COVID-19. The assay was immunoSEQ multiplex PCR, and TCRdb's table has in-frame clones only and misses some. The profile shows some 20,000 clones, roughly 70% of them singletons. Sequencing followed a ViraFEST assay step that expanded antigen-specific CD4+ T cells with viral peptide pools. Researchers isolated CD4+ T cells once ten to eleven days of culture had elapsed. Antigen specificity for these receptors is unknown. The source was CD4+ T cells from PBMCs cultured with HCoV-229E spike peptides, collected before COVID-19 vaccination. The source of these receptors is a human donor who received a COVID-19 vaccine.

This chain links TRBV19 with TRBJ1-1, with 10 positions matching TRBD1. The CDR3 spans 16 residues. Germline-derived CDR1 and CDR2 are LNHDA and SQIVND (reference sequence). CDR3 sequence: CVPVVLTRQGAYEAFF. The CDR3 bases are TGTGTGCCAGTGGTTCTTACGAGACAGGGGGCTTATGAAGCTTTCTTT.

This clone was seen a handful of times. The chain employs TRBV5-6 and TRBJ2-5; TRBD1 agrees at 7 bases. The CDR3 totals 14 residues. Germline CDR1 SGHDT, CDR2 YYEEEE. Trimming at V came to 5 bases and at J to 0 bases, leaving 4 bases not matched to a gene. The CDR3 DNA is TGTGCCAGCAGTATCACAGGGGACCAAGAGACCCAGTACTTC. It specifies CASSITGDQETQYF.